A single sample is the source of the 17 T cell receptor beta chains below, sequenced in a study of T cell responses to AZD1222 COVID-19 vaccine. Assay used: immunoSEQ multiplex PCR; TCRdb lists only in-frame clones, some missing. This table holds fewer than 65,000 clones, roughly 82% found once. The sample here was peripheral blood, taken on day 0 of AZD1222 vaccination. All receptors derive from an adult in good health.

This clone was recorded once. The chain has TRBV28 and TRBJ2-7; unclear D gene. V was trimmed by 6 bases and J by 7 bases, leaving 13 bases between them. Germline CDR1 reads MDHEN; CDR2 reads SYDVKM. This CDR3 spans 12 amino acids. This chain's CDR3 is CASRPHGSEQYF. CDR3 sequence (DNA): TGTGCCAGCAGACCTCACGGGTCGGAGCAGTACTTC. The full variable domain, completed using reference TRBV28 and TRBJ2-7, is DVKVTQSSRYLVKRTGEKVFLECVQDMDHENMFWYRQDPGLGLRLIYFSYDVKMKEKGDIPEGYSVSREKKERFSLILESASTNQTSMYLCASRPHGSEQYFGPGTRLTVT.

V gene TRBV2 combines with J gene TRBJ2-7, with D tentatively TRBD1 (6 bases). The CDR3 consists of 14 residues. Trimming left V 4 bases short and J 3 bases short, with 13 bases between. In germline, CDR1 is SNHLY, CDR2 FYNNEI. The CDR3 sequence is CASSGVGAGYEQYF. The CDR3 bases are TGTGCCAGCAGTGGGGTGGGGGCAGGCTACGAGCAGTACTTC. The complete variable domain, with remaining parts taken from reference TRBV2 and TRBJ2-7, reads EPEVTQTPSHQVTQMGQEVILRCVPISNHLYFYWYRQILGQKVEFLVSFYNNEISEKSEIFDDQFSVERPDGSNFTLKIRSTKLEDSAMYFCASSGVGAGYEQYFGPGTRLTVT.

This chain links TRBV5-1 with TRBJ2-1; TRBD2 agrees at 11 bases. The CDR3 length is 15 residues. The V gene's germline CDR1 is SGHRS and CDR2 YFSETQ. The J segment lost 5 bases and the V segment lost 4 bases, leaving 5 bases of the junction unmatched. The CDR3 reads CASSLLAGGNNEQFF. CDR3 sequence (DNA): TGCGCCAGCAGCCTGCTAGCGGGGGGTAACAATGAGCAGTTCTTC.

The V gene is TRBV18, the J gene TRBJ2-3, with unresolved D. Germline V gives CDR1 KGHSH, CDR2 LQKENI. V was cut by 1 base and J by 0 bases, with 11 bases left in between. The CDR3 runs to 16 residues. CDR3 sequence: CASSPRPDRSTDTQYF. The CDR3, as DNA: TGTGCCAGCTCACCACGGCCGGACCGAAGCACAGATACGCAGTATTTT.

This chain joins TRBV11-2 and TRBJ1-1; D is unresolved. CDR3 length: 13 amino acids. V lost 2 bases and J 1 base, leaving 5 bases between the germline ends. Looked up from germline, CDR1 is SGHAT and CDR2 is FQNNGV. The CDR3 coding sequence is TGTGCCAGCAGCTTATACCAGAACACTGAAGCTTTCTTT. It yields the protein CASSLYQNTEAFF.

This clone was observed a handful of times. In nucleotides, the CDR3 is TGTGCCAGTAGGCCCCGACGAAATGAAAAACTGTTTTTT. As protein: CASRPRRNEKLFF. V and J are TRBV19 and TRBJ1-4; D ambiguous. Germline CDR1 is LNHDA and CDR2 is SQIVND (reference sequence). V was shortened by 6 bases and J by 5 bases, with 10 bases between the two germline ends. The CDR3 consists of 13 residues.

The chain joins TRBV6-1 to TRBJ1-2, with TRBD1 as a possible D gene (5 bases). Germline V lookup: CDR1 MNHNS, CDR2 SASEGT. This CDR3 comprises 15 residues. V dropped 0 bases and J dropped 5 bases, with 13 bases sitting between them. The CDR3 coding sequence is TGTGCCAGCAGTGAAGCGCAGCCAGGGAAATATGGCTACACCTTC. Amino acid sequence: CASSEAQPGKYGYTF.

This clone occurred once. The chain carries TRBV5-1 and TRBJ2-7, with TRBD1 matching 11 bases. From germline, CDR1 is SGHRS and CDR2 YFSETQ. V lost 4 bases to trimming and J lost 5 bases; unmatched junction nucleotides: 11. This CDR3 comprises 16 residues. The CDR3 DNA follows: TGCGCCAGCAGCCCGCTCGGACAGGGGGCTCCAAACGAGCAGTACTTC. Protein sequence: CASSPLGQGAPNEQYF.

The genes are TRBV18 and TRBJ1-1; TRBD1 might be the D (5 bases). The length of the CDR3 is 16 residues. Germline assignment: CDR1 KGHSH and CDR2 LQKENI. V shed 2 bases and J shed 1 base, with 14 bases lying between them. CDR3 bases: TGTGCCAGCTCACCAAATGATCTGGGGGGGAACACTGAAGCTTTCTTT. Amino acids: CASSPNDLGGNTEAFF.

This rearrangement joins TRBV19 to TRBJ1-1; tentatively, D is TRBD1 (6 bases). The V gene lost 4 bases and the J gene lost 3 bases, with 18 bases spanning the gap. From germline, CDR1 is LNHDA and CDR2 SQIVND (reference sequence). CDR3 length equals 16 residues. The CDR3 nucleotides are TGTGCCAGTAGTACGGGGGCAGCTCCTAGGGACACTGAAGCTTTCTTT. This translates into CASSTGAAPRDTEAFF.

The genes are TRBV5-4 and TRBJ1-6; the match to TRBD1 covers 10 bases. This CDR3 region has 14 residues. The V segment lost 7 bases and the J segment 9 bases; nucleotides outside the gene matches: 7. Germline loops: CDR1 SGHNT, CDR2 YYREEE (reference sequence). The DNA of the CDR3 is TGTGCCAGCGGACAGGGGGTGAGCGGTTCACCCCTCCACTTT. Its protein is CASGQGVSGSPLHF. The variable domain in full, completed from reference TRBV5-4 and TRBJ1-6, reads ETGVTQSPTHLIKTRGQQVTLRCSSQSGHNTVSWYQQALGQGPQFIFQYYREEENGRGNFPPRFSGLQFPNYSSELNVNALELDDSALYLCASGQGVSGSPLHFGNGTRLTVT.

This chain connects TRBV7-2 to TRBJ1-1; no reliable D call. V shed 0 bases and J shed 0 bases, with 5 bases lying between them. CDR1 is SGHTA, CDR2 FQGNSA, per germline. There are 14 residues in the CDR3. CDR3 loop: CASSLAWVNTEAFF. CDR3 DNA: TGTGCCAGCAGCTTAGCTTGGGTGAACACTGAAGCTTTCTTT.

The chain has TRBV18 and TRBJ1-6; tentatively, D is TRBD1 (6 bases). Per germline, CDR1 KGHSH and CDR2 LQKENI. The CDR3 covers 15 residues. V shed 5 bases and J shed 3 bases, with 11 bases lying between them. DNA of the CDR3: TGTGCCAGCTCAACTCAGGACAGCTATAATTCACCCCTCCACTTT. Protein sequence: CASSTQDSYNSPLHF.

The chain employs TRBV11-3 and TRBJ2-7, with 12 nucleotides matching TRBD2. V lost 4 bases and J lost 5; bases outside the gene matches: 12. CDR1 and CDR2 from the germline V gene are SGHNT and YENEEA. The CDR3 sequence is 17 residues long. The CDR3 here is CASSSPTRTSGKDEQYV. Written as DNA, the CDR3 is TGTGCCAGCAGCTCGCCGACCCGGACTAGCGGGAAAGACGAGCAGTACGTC.

The sample holds one count of this clone. The J gene is TRBJ1-5, the V gene TRBV27, with D perhaps TRBD1 (6 bases). The length of the CDR3 is 14 residues. CDR1 and CDR2 (germline): MNHEY, SMNVEV (reference sequence). The V end was cut by 3 bases, the J end by 6 bases, with 12 bases between. The CDR3 nucleotides read TGTGCCAGCAGTTTCACGGGGGGCATTCAGCCCCAGCATTTT. Its protein is CASSFTGGIQPQHF.

V is TRBV6-6 and J is TRBJ2-7, with D perhaps matching TRBD1 (5 bases). With 7 bases removed from V and 0 bases from J, the gap between germline ends came to 19 bases. Germline-derived CDR1 and CDR2 are MNHNY and SVGAGI (reference sequence). The CDR3 runs to 16 residues. In nucleotides, the CDR3 is TGTGCCAGCACCCATGTCTGGACATTGCTCTCCTACGAGCAGTACGTC. It is translated as CASTHVWTLLSYEQYV.

The V and J genes are TRBV5-1 and TRBJ2-5; 16 bases agree with TRBD2. Trimming took 4 bases from V and 5 from J; bases not matched to a gene: 2. This CDR3 region has 15 residues. Looked up from germline, CDR1 is SGHRS and CDR2 is YFSETQ. The CDR3 region has the DNA TGCGCCAGCAGCGCGGGACTAGCGGGAGGGGAGACCCAGTACTTC. Residues: CASSAGLAGGETQYF.